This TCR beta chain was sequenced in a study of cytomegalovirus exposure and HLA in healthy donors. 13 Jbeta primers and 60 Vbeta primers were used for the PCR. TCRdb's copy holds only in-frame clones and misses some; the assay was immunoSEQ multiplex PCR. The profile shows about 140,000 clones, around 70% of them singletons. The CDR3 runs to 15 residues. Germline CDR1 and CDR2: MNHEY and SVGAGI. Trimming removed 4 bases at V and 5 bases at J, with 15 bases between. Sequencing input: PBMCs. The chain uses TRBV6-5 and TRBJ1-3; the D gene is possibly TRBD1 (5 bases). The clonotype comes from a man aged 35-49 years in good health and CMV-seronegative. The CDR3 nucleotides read TGTGCCAGCAGTTTCGGGACTTGGGGGAGAAACACCATATATTTT. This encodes CASSFGTWGRNTIYF.